These 17 T cell receptor beta chains share one sample of origin, sequenced in a study of response to subunit inactivated influenza vaccine listed by TCRdb under 2018. Receptor libraries were prepared by RT-PCR. The reads were generated on an Illumina HiSeq 2500. TCRdb itself trimmed the public reads at Q25 with fastp, ran MiXCR and retained productive beta chains. Rows are unified per CDR3 protein, each entry keeping the most common DNA and genes. Recorded for this sample are hundreds of thousands of distinct CDR3 sequences; around 15% of them occurred a single time. The top ten clones comprise 7.6% of the sample. The material sequenced was PBMCs from blood, taken around two weeks before vaccination. The receptors were gathered from a man in his forties or fifties who received an inactivated influenza vaccine. Donor details come from another sample of the same person, matched by shared clones.

The chain employs TRBV5-1 and TRBJ2-3; D may match TRBD1 or TRBD2 (6 bases each). The germline V gene encodes CDR1 SGHRS and CDR2 YFSETQ. The CDR3 has 15 amino acids. V was cut by 3 bases and J by 1 base, with 12 bases left in between. CDR3 in DNA: TGCGCCAGCAGCTGGGGGGCGGGTCGCACAGATACGCAGTATTTT. It yields the protein CASSWGAGRTDTQYF. Filled out from reference TRBV5-1 and TRBJ2-3, the complete variable domain reads KAGVTQTPRYLIKTRGQQVTLSCSPISGHRSVSWYQQTPGQGLQFLFEYFSETQRNKGNFPGRFSGRQFSNSRSEMNVSTLELGDSALYLCASSWGAGRTDTQYFGPGTRLTVL.

This clonotype was recorded at least ten times. The gene calls are TRBV7-9 and TRBJ2-7; no reliable D call. The germline V and J ends were trimmed by 7 bases and 0 bases, with 13 bases remaining between them. The CDR3 extends over 14 amino acids. The V gene's germline CDR1 is SEHNR and CDR2 FQNEAQ (reference sequence). The CDR3 coding sequence is TGTGCCAGCACCACCTCGGGCCTCTCCTACGAGCAGTACTTC. It yields the protein CASTTSGLSYEQYF.

This clonotype was seen only a few times. The chain uses TRBV6-1 and TRBJ2-3, with 12 bases that match TRBD2. The germline V gene encodes CDR1 MNHNS and CDR2 SASEGT. The V segment lost 7 bases and the J segment 14 bases; nucleotides outside the gene matches: 16. The CDR3 is 15 amino acids. CDR3: CASKPRASGGAMGYF. In DNA form, the CDR3 reads TGTGCCAGCAAACCAAGGGCTAGCGGGGGGGCAATGGGGTATTTT.

The genes are TRBV6-2 or TRBV6-3 and TRBJ1-1; tentatively, D is TRBD1 (6 bases). CDR1 and CDR2 (germline): MNHEY, SVGEGT. Between the trimmed V and J ends, which lost 3 bases and 3 bases, there was a span of 14 bases. CDR3 length equals 15 residues. The CDR3 sequence: CASSYRPQGHTEAFF. Here the CDR3 DNA reads TGTGCCAGCAGTTATAGGCCACAGGGCCACACTGAAGCTTTCTTT.

The chain recombines TRBV20-1 with TRBJ2-1; D gene uncertain. With 3 bases removed from V and 0 bases from J, the gap between germline ends came to 12 bases. Germline assignment: CDR1 DFQATT and CDR2 SNEGSKA (reference sequence). This CDR3 spans 15 amino acids. The CDR3 protein is CSARSVYGSYNEQFF. The CDR3 nucleotides read TGCAGTGCTAGGTCTGTGTATGGCTCCTACAATGAGCAGTTCTTC.

V usage is TRBV5-1 and J usage is TRBJ1-2; no clear D gene. Germline loops: CDR1 SGHRS, CDR2 YFSETQ. The CDR3 spans 15 residues. V lost 0 bases and J 0 bases, leaving 9 bases between the germline ends. CDR3 loop: CASSLATGPNYGYTF. For the CDR3, the DNA is TGCGCCAGCAGCTTGGCGACGGGTCCTAACTATGGCTACACCTTC.

The rearrangement uses TRBV14 and TRBJ2-3, with 9 bases lining up with TRBD2. V lost 4 bases and J lost 3; bases outside the gene matches: 11. CDR3 length: 17 residues. CDR1 is SGHDN and CDR2 is FVKESK in the germline V gene. CDR3 nucleotide sequence: TGTGCCAGCAGCCTACGAAGCGGGGGGACTCAAACAGATACGCAGTATTTT. This sequence encodes CASSLRSGGTQTDTQYF. Full variable domain (rest looked up from reference TRBV14 and TRBJ2-3): EAGVTQFPSHSVIEKGQTVTLRCDPISGHDNLYWYRRVMGKEIKFLLHFVKESKQDESGMPNNRFLAERTGGTYSTLKVQPAELEDSGVYFCASSLRSGGTQTDTQYFGPGTRLTVL.

This clonotype has more than one count but fewer than ten. The V gene is TRBV20-1, the J gene TRBJ2-1; 7 bases agree with TRBD2. Germline assignment: CDR1 DFQATT and CDR2 SNEGSKA (reference sequence). J was trimmed by 7 bases and V by 5 bases; bases with no gene match: 17. The CDR3 totals 16 residues. The CDR3 DNA is TGCAGTGCTTCGACCGGGTTAGCGGGTACGGGGAATGAGCAGTTCTTC. It yields the protein CSASTGLAGTGNEQFF.

V is TRBV7-6 and J is TRBJ2-3; tentatively, D is TRBD2 (6 bases). The CDR3 runs to 17 residues. From germline, CDR1 is SGHVS and CDR2 FNYEAQ. V was trimmed by 5 bases and J by 2 bases, leaving 20 bases between them. The chain's CDR3 is CASSPRGSGHTTDTQYF. As DNA, the CDR3 is TGTGCCAGCAGCCCTCGGGGTAGCGGACATACCACAGATACGCAGTATTTT.

The rearrangement joins TRBV15 to TRBJ2-7; D unclear. The CDR3 is 14 amino acids. Per germline, CDR1 LNHNV and CDR2 YYDKDF (reference sequence). V dropped 0 bases and J dropped 1 base, with 7 bases sitting between them. CDR3 residues: CATSRDRHSYEQYF. As DNA, the CDR3 is TGTGCCACCAGCAGAGATCGACATTCCTACGAGCAGTACTTC.

This clonotype was counted only a few times. The rearrangement uses TRBV6-5 and TRBJ1-1; TRBD1 is a possible D gene (5 bases). V was clipped by 0 bases and J by 3 bases, with 11 bases between them. The germline V gene has CDR1 MNHEY and CDR2 SVGAGI. The CDR3 contains 15 residues. CDR3: CASSYSSRGHTEAFF. The CDR3 nucleotides are TGTGCCAGCAGTTACTCGAGCCGGGGCCACACTGAAGCTTTCTTT.

This chain links TRBV5-1 with TRBJ2-7; 10 positions agree with TRBD2. This CDR3 contains 17 residues. J was trimmed by 6 bases and V by 0 bases; bases with no gene match: 12. CDR1 and CDR2 from the germline V gene are SGHRS and YFSETQ. CDR3 loop: CASSLAPSGGDASEQYF. CDR3 DNA: TGCGCCAGCAGCTTGGCCCCTAGCGGGGGAGACGCATCCGAGCAGTACTTC.

This clonotype was seen more than once but under ten times. The CDR3 reads CASSPPRTGTLQQFF. The CDR3 DNA reads TGTGCCAGCTCACCACCTCGGACAGGGACCCTACAGCAGTTCTTC. The chain joins TRBV18 to TRBJ2-1; 8 bases are shared with TRBD1. V dropped 0 bases and J dropped 11; count of bases not matched to a gene: 9. This CDR3 contains 15 residues. Germline-derived CDR1 and CDR2 are KGHSH and LQKENI.

J is TRBJ2-4 and V is TRBV11-1; TRBD1 matches 9 bases. V lost 3 bases, J lost 3 bases, and 3 bases stayed unmatched. The germline CDR1 and CDR2 sequences are SGHAT and FQDESV (reference sequence). CDR3 size: 15 residues. CDR3 in amino acids: CASSFGQGIKNIQYF. The CDR3 DNA sequence: TGTGCCAGCAGCTTTGGACAGGGGATCAAAAACATTCAGTACTTC.

This clonotype was counted between two and nine times. The chain links TRBV5-1 to TRBJ1-4; no reliable D call. This CDR3 has 14 amino acids. Germline CDR1 reads SGHRS; CDR2 reads YFSETQ. Trimming stripped 0 bases from V and 13 bases from J, with 16 bases between. In DNA, the CDR3 is TGCGCCAGCAGCTTGGAGGGCCGGGATGGTAGACTGTTTTTT. It specifies CASSLEGRDGRLFF.

This chain joins TRBV20-1 and TRBJ1-2, with D unresolved. CDR1 is DFQATT and CDR2 is SNEGSKA in the germline V gene (reference sequence). This CDR3 is built from 14 residues. V was pared by 3 bases and J by 6 bases, with 17 bases between. The CDR3 DNA sequence: TGCAGTGCTAGCCGAGGGAATCTGGCGAATGGCTACACCTTC. Its translation: CSASRGNLANGYTF.

This clonotype turned up a few times. V is TRBV7-9 and J is TRBJ1-4; 8 bases agree with TRBD1. Germline V lookup: CDR1 SEHNR, CDR2 FQNEAQ (reference sequence). Trimming took 3 bases from V and 4 from J; bases not matched to a gene: 4. The CDR3 length is 15 residues. The CDR3 sequence: CASSLDRVLNEKLFF. Written as DNA, the CDR3 is TGTGCCAGCAGCTTGGACAGGGTACTTAATGAAAAACTGTTTTTT. Variable domain in full (rest from reference TRBV7-9 and TRBJ1-4): DTGVSQNPRHKITKRGQNVTFRCDPISEHNRLYWYRQTLGQGPEFLTYFQNEAQLEKSRLLSDRFSAERPKGSFSTLEIQRTEQGDSAMYLCASSLDRVLNEKLFFGSGTQLSVL.